The clone carrying this TCR beta chain was seen ten or more times. Time point here: patch test 2, 6 weeks after DPC sensitization. The treatment: therapeutic diphenylcyclopropenone sensitization with weekly scalp DPC. Prior to application of each patch test, blood was drawn. TCRdb reprocessed the RACE reads with MiXCR, giving one entry per CDR3 protein. This repertoire shows 360,000 or so distinct CDR3 sequences, around 6% found once; its top ten account for more than 5.5%. This entry belongs to a study of human T cells and chemical hapten exposure. Study summary: Scalp application of diphenylcyclopropenone was performed weekly in patients across the entire roughly 23-week study.

V was pared by 6 bases and J by 5 bases, with 22 bases between. CDR3 size: 16 residues. Per the germline V gene, CDR1 is LGHDT and CDR2 is YNNKEL (reference sequence). The receptor's source is a woman in her late teens or twenties with alopecia areata. Some clones in this sample may be carry-over from other donors' samples. Source: whole blood, taken in connection with sensitization to the hapten diphenylcyclopropenone (DPC). The chain links TRBV3-1 to TRBJ1-1; the D gene is possibly TRBD1 (6 bases). The DNA of the CDR3 is TGTGCCAGCAGTAAGGGGGTTGGGGTAGGCCGGACTGAAGCTTTCTTT. Translation gives CASSKGVGVGRTEAFF.